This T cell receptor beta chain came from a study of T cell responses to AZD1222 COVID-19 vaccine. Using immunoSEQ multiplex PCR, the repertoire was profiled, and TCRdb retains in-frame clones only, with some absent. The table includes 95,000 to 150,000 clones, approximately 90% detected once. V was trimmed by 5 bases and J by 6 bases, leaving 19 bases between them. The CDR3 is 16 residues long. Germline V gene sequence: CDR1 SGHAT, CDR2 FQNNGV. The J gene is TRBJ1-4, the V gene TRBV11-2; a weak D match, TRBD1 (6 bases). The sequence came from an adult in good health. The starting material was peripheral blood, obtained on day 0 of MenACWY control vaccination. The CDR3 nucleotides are TGTGCCAGCAGCAATAAAGCGGTGCGACAGGATGAAAAACTGTTTTTT. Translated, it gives CASSNKAVRQDEKLFF.